This entry lists 30 T cell receptor beta chains sequenced from one sample in a study of vaccination and CD4 T cells after COVID-19. Cultured CD4+ T-cell DNA underwent Oncomine TCR Beta short-read sequencing. TCRdb itself ran the PCR reads through MiXCR, one entry per CDR3 protein. The sample consists of tens of thousands of distinct CDR3 sequences, under 55% of them appearing once. Antigen specificity for these receptors is unknown. Treatment denoted: roughly 11-day PBMC culture with coronavirus spike peptide pools or control peptides (ViraFEST assay). The sequencing sample was made of CD4+ T cells from blood, cultured in vitro. The receptors originated from a human donor who had recovered from COVID-19.

The chain has TRBV2 and TRBJ2-3, with 9 bases matching TRBD1. This CDR3 region has 14 residues. Trimming at V came to 6 bases and at J to 2 bases, leaving 3 bases not matched to a gene. Germline V gene lookup returns CDR1 SNHLY and CDR2 FYNNEI. CDR3 residues: CASRRDRDTDTQYF. In DNA, the CDR3 is TGTGCCAGCAGGAGGGACAGGGACACAGATACGCAGTATTTT.

This clonotype has only one observation. The chain joins TRBV5-1 to TRBJ1-1; D unclear. Trimming shortened V by 0 bases and J by 3 bases, and 9 bases separated the two germline ends. CDR3 length: 14 residues. The germline gives CDR1 SGHRS, CDR2 YFSETQ. The CDR3: CASSLVGPHTEAFF. CDR3 sequence (DNA): TGCGCCAGCAGCTTGGTAGGACCTCACACTGAAGCTTTCTTT.

The table lists this clonotype with a few counts. The chain uses TRBV2 and TRBJ1-6; 7 bases match TRBD1. The germline CDR1 and CDR2 sequences are SNHLY and FYNNEI. V trimming: 7 bases; J trimming: 7 bases; junction bases outside the gene matches: 4. The CDR3 covers 13 residues. CDR3 in DNA: TGTGCCAGCACTCGGGACAGCAATTCACCCCTCCACTTT. This encodes CASTRDSNSPLHF. Full variable domain (rest looked up from reference TRBV2 and TRBJ1-6): EPEVTQTPSHQVTQMGQEVILRCVPISNHLYFYWYRQILGQKVEFLVSFYNNEISEKSEIFDDQFSVERPDGSNFTLKIRSTKLEDSAMYFCASTRDSNSPLHFGNGTRLTVT.

The V gene is TRBV6-1, the J gene TRBJ1-5; maybe TRBD1 (5 bases). V lost 5 bases to trimming and J lost 5 bases, with 13 bases between them. Looked up from germline, CDR1 is MNHNS and CDR2 is SASEGT. The CDR3 runs to 14 residues. The CDR3 DNA reads as TGTGCCAGCAGTCAGTGGGGCCCCGATCAGCCCCAGCATTTT. It translates to CASSQWGPDQPQHF.

CDR3 in amino acids: CASSTQRSSGFETQYF. The CDR3 DNA reads TGTGCCAGCAGCACCCAGCGGTCTAGCGGGTTCGAGACCCAGTACTTC. The rearrangement joins TRBV7-2 to TRBJ2-5, with 8 bases lining up with TRBD2. The CDR3 contains 16 residues. The germline V gene has CDR1 SGHTA and CDR2 FQGNSA. V gave up 5 bases and J gave up 5 bases; unmatched junction bases: 13.

Only a few counts were recorded for this clonotype. V and J are TRBV6-5 and TRBJ1-6; D perhaps matches TRBD1 (5 bases). Trimming stripped 2 bases from V and 5 bases from J, with 13 bases between. CDR1 and CDR2 (germline): MNHEY, SVGAGI. CDR3 size: 16 residues. The CDR3 DNA reads as TGTGCCAGCAGTTACGGGGCAGCGTCCCATAATTCACCCCTCCACTTT. It encodes CASSYGAASHNSPLHF.

The sample holds one count of this clonotype. The chain uses TRBV7-9 and TRBJ2-3; TRBD2 matches 7 bases. CDR1 and CDR2 (germline): SEHNR, FQNEAQ (reference sequence). The J segment lost 3 bases and the V segment lost 6 bases, leaving 6 bases of the junction unmatched. This CDR3 region has 14 residues. CDR3 DNA: TGTGCCAGCAGAAGTTCAGCGGGGACAGATACGCAGTATTTT. Its protein is CASRSSAGTDTQYF.

The chain joins TRBV30 to TRBJ1-1; D is uncertain. The CDR3 sequence is 15 residues long. Trimming took off 0 bases at V and 0 bases at J, with 11 bases between the two ends. Germline V lookup: CDR1 GTSNPN, CDR2 SVGIG (reference sequence). The CDR3 DNA follows: TGTGCCTGGAGTGTCTCCCCCGGAATGAACACTGAAGCTTTCTTT. This codes for CAWSVSPGMNTEAFF.

The chain couples TRBV2 to TRBJ2-7; D ambiguous. Germline CDR1 is SNHLY and CDR2 is FYNNEI. V lost 7 bases, J lost 6 bases, and 19 bases lay in between. This CDR3 spans 14 amino acids. In DNA, the CDR3 is TGTGCCAGCACCGAGGTAGACTCTCGATTCGAGCAGTACTTC. This translates into CASTEVDSRFEQYF.

The genes are TRBV7-2 and TRBJ2-3; TRBD2 matches at 7 bases. V was clipped by 3 bases and J by 6 bases; unmatched bases: 12. The CDR3 loop spans 16 amino acids. Germline assignment: CDR1 SGHTA and CDR2 FQGNSA. The CDR3 spells CASSFAAGEPGDTQYF. CDR3 DNA: TGTGCCAGCAGCTTTGCGGCGGGGGAACCCGGGGATACGCAGTATTTT.

The V call is TRBV9, the J call TRBJ1-2, with 12 bases that match TRBD1. Germline CDR1 reads SGDLS; CDR2 reads YYNGEE. The length of the CDR3 is 19 residues. V dropped 4 bases and J dropped 2; count of bases not matched to a gene: 15. The CDR3 region has the DNA TGTGCCAGCAGCCCACCCCGGGACAGGGGGCGGGGGGCCAACTATGGCTACACCTTC. This translates into CASSPPRDRGRGANYGYTF.

The chain uses TRBV7-2 and TRBJ1-2; 7 bases match TRBD1. The CDR3 is made up of 14 amino acids. Germline CDR1 reads SGHTA; CDR2 reads FQGNSA. With 1 base clipped from V and 3 bases from J, the junction kept 2 bases outside the gene matches. CDR3 nucleotides: TGTGCCAGCAGCTTAGGTACAGGGGACTATGGCTACACCTTC. Translated, it gives CASSLGTGDYGYTF.

The gene calls are TRBV19 and TRBJ1-2; D gene uncertain. This CDR3 spans 14 amino acids. Germline lookup yields CDR1 LNHDA and CDR2 SQIVND (reference sequence). Trimming stripped 11 bases from V and 8 bases from J, with 24 bases between. CDR3 DNA: TGTGCCTCGAGGGTCCCCGGAAACCCTCGAGGCTACACCTTC. Translation: CASRVPGNPRGYTF.

The chain joins TRBV4-1 to TRBJ1-1; 11 bases are shared with TRBD1. Losses at the gene ends were 1 base for V and 5 bases for J; bases not matched to a gene: 3. The CDR3 has 15 amino acids. Germline V gives CDR1 MGHRA, CDR2 YSYEKL. The CDR3, as DNA: TGCGCCAGCAGCCAAGGGGACAGGGGGGGAACTGAAGCTTTCTTT. It codes for CASSQGDRGGTEAFF.

The chain is built from TRBV10-3 and TRBJ1-3; the D gene is possibly TRBD1 (6 bases). V shed 7 bases and J shed 3 bases, with 10 bases lying between them. In germline, CDR1 is ENHRY, CDR2 SYGVKD. The CDR3 extends over 13 amino acids. The CDR3 bases are TGTGCCATCAACAACAGGGTTGGAAACACCATATATTTT. It yields the protein CAINNRVGNTIYF.

This chain connects TRBV5-4 to TRBJ2-3; weak D call: TRBD2 (5 bases). V was pared by 4 bases and J by 2 bases, with 11 bases between. The CDR3 runs to 14 residues. Looked up from germline, CDR1 is SGHNT and CDR2 is YYREEE (reference sequence). The CDR3 sequence: CASSPRAVTDTQYF. In nucleotides, the CDR3 is TGTGCCAGCAGCCCGCGGGCCGTCACAGATACGCAGTATTTT.

This clonotype was detected only a few times. CDR3 residues: CASRSFTGGGYTF. The CDR3 bases are TGTGCCAGCAGATCATTTACAGGGGGTGGCTACACCTTC. The chain combines TRBV2 with TRBJ1-2; TRBD1 agrees at 8 bases. Germline CDR1 reads SNHLY; CDR2 reads FYNNEI. This CDR3 has 13 amino acids. Losses at the gene ends were 6 bases for V and 7 bases for J; bases not matched to a gene: 7.

The rearrangement links TRBV19 to TRBJ2-3, with a weak D call TRBD1 (5 bases). This CDR3 contains 13 residues. Germline-derived CDR1 and CDR2 are LNHDA and SQIVND (reference sequence). The V gene lost 10 bases and the J gene lost 0 bases, with 11 bases spanning the gap. The CDR3: CATRGTSTDTQYF. CDR3 nucleotides: TGTGCCACAAGGGGAACTAGCACAGATACGCAGTATTTT.

This clonotype was observed a few times. V gene TRBV20-1 combines with J gene TRBJ1-5; tentatively, D is TRBD1 (5 bases). CDR3 size: 12 residues. Trimming left V 2 bases short and J 9 bases short, with 11 bases between. Germline values: CDR1 DFQATT, CDR2 SNEGSKA (reference sequence). The CDR3 DNA sequence: TGCAGTGCTAGACAGGGTTCGGGGCCCCAGCATTTT. Its protein is CSARQGSGPQHF.

V usage is TRBV28 and J usage is TRBJ2-5, with TRBD2 matching over 14 bases. The CDR3 extends over 16 amino acids. J lost 0 bases, V lost 5 bases, and 2 bases had no gene match. Germline V gene data show CDR1 as MDHEN and CDR2 as SYDVKM. CDR3 sequence reads: CASSRTSGGYQETQYF. CDR3 nucleotides: TGTGCCAGCAGTCGGACTAGCGGGGGGTACCAAGAGACCCAGTACTTC.

A single count supports this clonotype. The chain couples TRBV7-9 to TRBJ2-2; D not certain. Germline CDR1 is SEHNR and CDR2 is FQNEAQ (reference sequence). V was cut by 5 bases and J by 7 bases, with 11 bases left in between. The CDR3 is 13 amino acids. CDR3 protein: CASSPPFLGELFF. CDR3 DNA sequence: TGTGCCAGCAGCCCGCCCTTCCTCGGGGAGCTGTTTTTT.

This chain connects TRBV12-3 or TRBV12-4 to TRBJ1-2; possibly TRBD1 for D (5 bases). Trimming cost V 4 bases and J 6 bases, with 12 bases left between them. The CDR3 contains 13 residues. CDR3 residues: CASSSTVNDGYTF. The CDR3 nucleotides are TGTGCCAGCAGTTCGACAGTTAATGATGGCTACACCTTC.

The chain recombines TRBV28 with TRBJ2-7; 9 nucleotides align to TRBD2. The V gene's germline CDR1 is MDHEN and CDR2 SYDVKM. The CDR3 has 18 amino acids. V dropped 4 bases and J dropped 2; count of bases not matched to a gene: 15. The CDR3 nucleotides are TGTGCCAGCAGTTCAAACTTAGGGCGGGAGGGCCCCGCCTACGAGCAGTACTTC. It yields the protein CASSSNLGREGPAYEQYF.

The table lists this clonotype with a few counts. V is TRBV6-1 and J is TRBJ1-2; D might be TRBD1 (5 bases). CDR3 size: 12 residues. CDR1 MNHNS and CDR2 SASEGT come from the germline V gene. V was clipped by 5 bases and J by 6 bases, with 10 bases between them. The CDR3 DNA reads as TGTGCCAGCAGTAACCGAGGGGATGGCTACACCTTC. Translated: CASSNRGDGYTF.

This clonotype turned up a few times. The rearrangement links TRBV20-1 to TRBJ2-2; possible D gene TRBD2, 5 bases. This CDR3 has 14 amino acids. Germline CDR1 reads DFQATT; CDR2 reads SNEGSKA (reference sequence). Trimming took 7 bases from V and 5 from J, leaving 17 bases between them. CDR3 amino acids: CSVHKRSGTGELFF. Written as DNA, the CDR3 is TGCAGTGTTCATAAGCGGTCTGGAACCGGGGAGCTGTTTTTT.

This clonotype was detected a few times. The chain has TRBV20-1 and TRBJ1-5; no firm D call. The V gene's germline CDR1 is DFQATT and CDR2 SNEGSKA (reference sequence). The V and J ends lost 2 bases and 7 bases respectively, with 9 bases between them. CDR3 length: 12 amino acids. The CDR3 DNA reads TGCAGTGCTAGATCAAAGGGCCAGCCCCAGCATTTT. Its protein is CSARSKGQPQHF.

This clonotype was seen a single time. CDR3 region: CASSLRGGMGETQYF. The CDR3 DNA reads as TGTGCCAGCAGCTTGCGGGGTGGCATGGGGGAGACCCAGTACTTC. V and J are TRBV5-4 and TRBJ2-5, with a weak D call TRBD2 (5 bases). Deletions cut 1 base from V and 5 bases from J, with 15 bases between. CDR1 SGHNT and CDR2 YYREEE come from the germline V gene (reference sequence). The CDR3 loop spans 15 amino acids.

This clonotype was seen a handful of times. The gene calls are TRBV7-8 and TRBJ1-1; D not resolved. This CDR3 is 14 amino acids long. Per germline, CDR1 SGHVS and CDR2 FQNEAQ. V was shortened by 7 bases and J by 0 bases, with 12 bases between the two germline ends. The CDR3 nucleotides read TGTGCCAGCAAGGACCTCCGAATGAACACTGAAGCTTTCTTT. Protein: CASKDLRMNTEAFF.

The chain has TRBV6-2 or TRBV6-3 and TRBJ2-7; D may be TRBD1 or TRBD2 (5 bases each). This CDR3 is built from 14 residues. CDR1 MNHEY and CDR2 SVGEGT come from the germline V gene. Trimming cost V 6 bases and J 0 bases, with 12 bases left between them. CDR3 loop: CASRRDASSYEQYF. The CDR3 DNA is TGTGCCAGCAGACGGGACGCCAGCTCCTACGAGCAGTACTTC.

This clonotype was detected a few times. The chain is built from TRBV20-1 and TRBJ1-6, with 9 bases fitting TRBD1. Germline trimming cut 5 bases from V and 10 bases from J; bases unmatched to any gene: 9. Germline-derived CDR1 and CDR2 are DFQATT and SNEGSKA (reference sequence). This CDR3 has 14 amino acids. The CDR3 sequence is CSAPRTGAESPLHF. CDR3 coding DNA: TGCAGTGCTCCGCGGACAGGGGCTGAATCACCCCTCCACTTT.